This T cell receptor beta chain was retrieved from a study of blood T cell repertoires in COVID-19. Repertoires were generated with immunoSEQ multiplex PCR, while TCRdb's copy carries only in-frame clones and drops some. The sample yields 200,000 to 250,000 clones, 80% to 90% seen once. This CDR3 region has 19 residues. The J segment lost 0 bases and the V segment lost 3 bases, leaving 10 bases of the junction unmatched. The germline CDR1 and CDR2 sequences are SGHRS and YFSETQ. Specimen: PBMCs or T cells enriched from blood (not recorded which). This receptor was identified in a middle-aged woman with acute COVID-19. The chain carries TRBV5-1 and TRBJ2-2; TRBD2 aligns across 11 bases. In DNA form, the CDR3 reads TGCGCCAGCAGCTCGGGGCTAGCGGGGGGCTCTGCGAACACCGGGGAGCTGTTTTTT. It yields the protein CASSSGLAGGSANTGELFF.